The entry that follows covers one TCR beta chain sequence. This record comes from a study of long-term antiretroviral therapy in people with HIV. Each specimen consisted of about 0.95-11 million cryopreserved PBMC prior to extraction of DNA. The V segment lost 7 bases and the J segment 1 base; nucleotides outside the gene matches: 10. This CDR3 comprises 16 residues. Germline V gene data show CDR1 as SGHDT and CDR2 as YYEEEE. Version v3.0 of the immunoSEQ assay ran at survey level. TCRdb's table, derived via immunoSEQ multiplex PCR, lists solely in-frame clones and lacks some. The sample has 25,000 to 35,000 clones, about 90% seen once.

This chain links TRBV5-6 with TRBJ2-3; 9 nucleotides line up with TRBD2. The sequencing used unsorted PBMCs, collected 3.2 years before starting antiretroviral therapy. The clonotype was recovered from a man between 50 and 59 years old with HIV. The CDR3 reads CASLDQGGGGTDTQYF. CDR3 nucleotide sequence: TGTGCCAGCCTAGACCAGGGCGGGGGGGGCACAGATACGCAGTATTTT.